These 20 T cell receptor beta chains were sequenced from one sample in a study of blood T cell repertoires in COVID-19. The protocol was immunoSEQ multiplex PCR, while the TCRdb copy is restricted to in-frame clones and leaves out a portion. This table has about 350,000 clones, under 95% appearing once. The specimen sequenced was peripheral blood. The receptors come from a woman aged 18-35 years who had recovered from COVID-19.

The CDR3 sequence is CASSPSSGRNGELFF. Here the CDR3 DNA reads TGTGCCAGCAGTCCCTCTAGCGGGAGAAACGGGGAGCTGTTTTTT. The rearrangement links TRBV6-1 to TRBJ2-2; 10 bases match TRBD2. The CDR3 runs to 15 residues. Per germline, CDR1 MNHNS and CDR2 SASEGT. V shed 5 bases, J shed 7 bases, and the junction held 7 bases outside the gene matches.

This clone was picked up one time. The J gene is TRBJ1-6, the V gene TRBV18; D is uncertain. The CDR3 length is 15 residues. V was pared by 3 bases and J by 7 bases, with 13 bases between. The germline CDR1 and CDR2 sequences are KGHSH and LQKENI. DNA for the CDR3: TGTGCCAGCTCACCGCGTACAGCCGAGAATTCACCCCTCCACTTT. Amino acid sequence: CASSPRTAENSPLHF.

This chain connects TRBV4-3 to TRBJ1-4; D perhaps matches TRBD1 (5 bases). Germline V gives CDR1 LGHNA, CDR2 YSLEER. The CDR3 consists of 14 residues. Trimming removed 3 bases from V and 4 bases from J, with 9 bases in between. CDR3 bases: TGCGCCAGCAGCCATGGGGGGAGTAATGAAAAACTGTTTTTT. The encoded protein is CASSHGGSNEKLFF.

The table lists this clone with a count of one. The chain combines TRBV4-3 with TRBJ2-7; D may be TRBD2 (6 bases). The CDR3 runs to 15 residues. From germline, CDR1 is LGHNA and CDR2 YSLEER. Trimming stripped 0 bases from V and 4 bases from J, with 13 bases between. The CDR3 DNA sequence: TGCGCCAGCAGCCAAGATCGGGACTCTTATTACGAGCAGTACGTC. Translating it yields CASSQDRDSYYEQYV.

The DNA for the CDR3 is TGTGCCAGCAGTCATTCCGGGGAGCTGTTTTTT. It translates to CASSHSGELFF. The rearrangement joins TRBV28 to TRBJ2-2; D uncertain. This CDR3 comprises 11 residues. Germline-derived CDR1 and CDR2 are MDHEN and SYDVKM. Trimming took off 5 bases at V and 6 bases at J, with 4 bases between the two ends.

The chain is built from TRBV4-3 and TRBJ1-1; D is possibly TRBD1 (6 bases). CDR1 is LGHNA, CDR2 YSLEER, per germline. This CDR3 is built from 18 residues. Trimming shortened V by 4 bases and J by 3 bases, and 24 bases separated the two germline ends. The CDR3 bases are TGCGCCAGCAGCCTGGGACATGTTGTTGGGGGTATGGACACTGAAGCTTTCTTT. Translated: CASSLGHVVGGMDTEAFF.

This chain uses TRBV6-2 or TRBV6-3 with TRBJ1-5; D is perhaps TRBD1 (5 bases). The V end was cut by 6 bases, the J end by 9 bases, with 12 bases between. Germline CDR1 MNHEY, CDR2 SVGEGT. The CDR3 is 12 amino acids. The CDR3 DNA is TGTGCCAGCAGCCCCCGGGACTGGCCCCAGCATTTT. Protein product: CASSPRDWPQHF.

The chain couples TRBV5-1 to TRBJ2-2, with D perhaps matching TRBD2 (6 bases). V was clipped by 5 bases and J by 0 bases, with 11 bases between them. The CDR3 extends over 15 amino acids. Germline CDR1 and CDR2: SGHRS and YFSETQ. CDR3 sequence (DNA): TGCGCCAGCAGGACCGGGACTCCGAACACCGGGGAGCTGTTTTTT. It translates to CASRTGTPNTGELFF. Filled out from reference TRBV5-1 and TRBJ2-2, the complete variable domain reads KAGVTQTPRYLIKTRGQQVTLSCSPISGHRSVSWYQQTPGQGLQFLFEYFSETQRNKGNFPGRFSGRQFSNSRSEMNVSTLELGDSALYLCASRTGTPNTGELFFGEGSRLTVL.

This clone has only one observation. The chain recombines TRBV30 with TRBJ1-1, with a weak D call TRBD1 (5 bases). Trimming removed 3 bases at V and 0 bases at J, with 14 bases between. The CDR3 is 15 residues long. Germline CDR1 GTSNPN, CDR2 SVGIG (reference sequence). The CDR3: CAWRRDDRMNTEAFF. CDR3 in DNA: TGTGCCTGGAGACGTGATGACAGAATGAACACTGAAGCTTTCTTT.

The chain uses TRBV20-1 and TRBJ2-5, with D possibly TRBD2 on 5 matching bases. The CDR3 runs to 11 residues. The V and J ends lost 6 bases and 4 bases respectively, with 9 bases between them. Germline lookup yields CDR1 DFQATT and CDR2 SNEGSKA (reference sequence). In nucleotides, the CDR3 is TGCAGTGCCCCACTAGGAGAGACCCAGTACTTC. Its protein product is CSAPLGETQYF.

This clone has just one count. This chain joins TRBV30 and TRBJ1-1; possibly TRBD1 for D (5 bases). The germline CDR1 and CDR2 sequences are GTSNPN and SVGIG (reference sequence). Trimming cost V 5 bases and J 6 bases, with 7 bases left between them. CDR3 length: 10 residues. As DNA, the CDR3 is TGTGCCTGGGGCAGGGCTGAAGCTTTCTTT. Its protein product is CAWGRAEAFF. The whole variable domain, filled in from reference TRBV30 and TRBJ1-1, reads SQTIHQWPATLVQPVGSPLSLECTVEGTSNPNLYWYRQAAGRGLQLLFYSVGIGQISSEVPQNLSASRPQDRQFILSSKKLLLSDSGFYLCAWGRAEAFFGQGTRLTVV.

This chain connects TRBV6-2 or TRBV6-3 to TRBJ2-1; 9 bases agree with TRBD2. Germline V gives CDR1 MNHEY, CDR2 SVGEGT. Trimming cost V 5 bases and J 4 bases; bases outside gene matches: 6. The CDR3 runs to 15 residues. The CDR3 is CASSIAGAKYNEQFF. The DNA of the CDR3 is TGTGCCAGCAGTATAGCGGGAGCCAAATACAATGAGCAGTTCTTC.

The V call is TRBV11-3, the J call TRBJ2-1; perhaps TRBD2 as D (5 bases). Germline CDR1 and CDR2: SGHNT and YENEEA. The CDR3 is 14 residues long. V lost 2 bases and J lost 3, with 8 bases in between. The CDR3 reads CASSLRGHYNEQFF. DNA of the CDR3: TGTGCCAGCAGCTTACGGGGTCACTACAATGAGCAGTTCTTC.

J is TRBJ2-3 and V is TRBV15, with 7 bases lining up with TRBD2. The CDR3 extends over 14 amino acids. Germline values: CDR1 LNHNV, CDR2 YYDKDF (reference sequence). With 3 bases clipped from V and 6 bases from J, the junction kept 6 bases outside the gene matches. DNA of the CDR3: TGTGCCACCAGCAGGGAGGGAGGGCCCGATACGCAGTATTTT. Its protein is CATSREGGPDTQYF.

The chain joins TRBV14 to TRBJ1-1, with 9 bases that match TRBD1. The CDR3 loop spans 18 amino acids. V trimming: 1 base; J trimming: 4 bases; junction bases outside the gene matches: 13. Germline V gene lookup returns CDR1 SGHDN and CDR2 FVKESK. As DNA, the CDR3 is TGTGCCAGCAGCCAAGGCGATAGTGGGGACAGGGTTGCCACTGAAGCTTTCTTT. Translating it yields CASSQGDSGDRVATEAFF.

The chain links TRBV19 to TRBJ2-1, with 7 positions matching TRBD1. The CDR3 consists of 20 residues. Germline trimming cut 1 base from V and 5 bases from J; bases unmatched to any gene: 20. Per germline, CDR1 LNHDA and CDR2 SQIVND (reference sequence). The CDR3 DNA is TGTGCCAGTAGTATAGTTGAGGGACAGAGGGGGAGAGAGTGGAACAATGAGCAGTTCTTC. Translating gives CASSIVEGQRGREWNNEQFF.

The chain employs TRBV7-8 and TRBJ1-4; D gene ambiguous. The V end was cut by 5 bases, the J end by 8 bases, with 18 bases between. The CDR3 spans 15 residues. Germline V lookup: CDR1 SGHVS, CDR2 FQNEAQ. The CDR3 spells CASSPAGRLWEKLFF. The CDR3 bases are TGTGCCAGCAGCCCCGCTGGGAGGTTATGGGAAAAACTGTTTTTT.

This chain uses TRBV9 with TRBJ2-3; a possible D gene is TRBD2 (5 bases). V dropped 3 bases and J dropped 0 bases, with 5 bases sitting between them. The CDR3 is 13 residues long. Germline V lookup: CDR1 SGDLS, CDR2 YYNGEE. The CDR3 bases are TGTGCCAGCAGCGGGACTAGCACAGATACGCAGTATTTT. Amino acid sequence: CASSGTSTDTQYF. Filled out from reference TRBV9 and TRBJ2-3, the complete variable domain reads DSGVTQTPKHLITATGQRVTLRCSPRSGDLSVYWYQQSLDQGLQFLIQYYNGEERAKGNILERFSAQQFPDLHSELNLSSLELGDSALYFCASSGTSTDTQYFGPGTRLTVL.

The chain uses TRBV19 and TRBJ2-3; TRBD2 aligns across 12 bases. The CDR3 has 16 amino acids. CDR1 is LNHDA and CDR2 is SQIVND in the germline V gene (reference sequence). The ends lost 4 bases at V and 3 bases at J; junction bases unmatched: 5. This chain's CDR3 is CASSRLAGEGTDTQYF. Here the CDR3 DNA reads TGTGCCAGTAGTAGACTAGCGGGAGAGGGAACAGATACGCAGTATTTT.

The chain combines TRBV2 with TRBJ1-4, with D hard to call. This CDR3 has 13 residues. The germline CDR1 and CDR2 sequences are SNHLY and FYNNEI. V lost 5 bases to trimming and J lost 8 bases, with 12 bases between them. Here the CDR3 reads CASSRLQAEKLFF. The CDR3 nucleotides read TGTGCCAGCAGTCGGCTTCAGGCCGAAAAACTGTTTTTT.